A single T cell receptor beta chain is shown here with its context. Its antigen is as yet unknown. Donors, healthy HIV-negative adults, lacked recent acute infections or vaccinations. The data were produced by immunoSEQ multiplex PCR, yet TCRdb's version contains in-frame clones alone and is incomplete. The data show millions of clones, about 92% seen once. The data are from a study of shared clonotypes between healthy human individuals. Study details: Each donor's CD8 memory used one plate, CD8 naive two, each CD4 subset three. Overall study findings and caveats: The sharing of 4% to 5.5% of naive CD4 clonotypes was seen across a handful of donors.

Per the germline V gene, CDR1 is SEHNR and CDR2 is FQNEAQ (reference sequence). The V end was cut by 5 bases, the J end by 1 base, with 8 bases between. The CDR3 is made up of 14 amino acids. This receptor was taken from a man younger than 35 in good health. This chain links TRBV7-9 with TRBJ2-2; D possibly corresponds to TRBD2 (6 bases). Sample: naive CD4+ T cells sorted from blood. The subset is: CD45RA+ positively selected. CDR3 sequence reads: CASSRDWNTGELFF. The CDR3 DNA reads as TGTGCCAGCAGCCGGGACTGGAACACCGGGGAGCTGTTTTTT.